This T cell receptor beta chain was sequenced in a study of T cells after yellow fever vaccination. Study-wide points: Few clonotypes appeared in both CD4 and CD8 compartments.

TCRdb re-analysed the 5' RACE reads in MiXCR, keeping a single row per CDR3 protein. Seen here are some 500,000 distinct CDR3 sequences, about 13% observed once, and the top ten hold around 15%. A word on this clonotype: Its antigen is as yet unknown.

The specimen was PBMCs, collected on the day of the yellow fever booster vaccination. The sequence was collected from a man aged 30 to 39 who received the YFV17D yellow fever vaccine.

The DNA for the CDR3 is TGTGCCAGCAGTGAGCAGGGGCAGGTCTACGAGCAGTACTTC. Its translation: CASSEQGQVYEQYF. The J gene is TRBJ2-7, the V gene TRBV2; D might be TRBD1 (6 bases). The CDR3 runs 14 residues. Germline CDR1 and CDR2: SNHLY and FYNNEI. V was cut by 3 bases and J by 3 bases, with 12 bases left in between.